This TCR beta chain was captured by sequencing in a study of blood T cell repertoires in COVID-19. Study in general: COVID-19 samples, acute and convalescent, were from the United States, Italy and Spain.

Generated by immunoSEQ multiplex PCR, the TCRdb table keeps only in-frame clones and is missing some. This table holds roughly 200,000 clones, about 87% found once. Trimming cost V 1 base and J 5 bases; bases outside gene matches: 7. Germline V gives CDR1 LGHNA, CDR2 YSLEER. The CDR3 spans 15 residues. The sequenced sample was PBMCs or T cells enriched from blood (not recorded which). The clonotype originates from a woman under 40 who had recovered from COVID-19. The chain has TRBV4-3 and TRBJ2-5; 7 positions agree with TRBD1. As DNA, the CDR3 is TGCGCCAGCAGCCAAGTTCTAGGGGGCTGGGAGACCCAGTACTTC. Protein product: CASSQVLGGWETQYF.